This passage covers 29 T cell receptor beta chains from one sample sequenced in a study of response to subunit inactivated influenza vaccine (dated by TCRdb to the late 2010s). Explained via the paper, the time point label denotes: 45 to 50 days after influenza vaccine administration. Receptor libraries were prepared by RT-PCR. This sample was sequenced with an Illumina HiSeq 2500. The public reads were reprocessed in TCRdb via fastp at Q25 and MiXCR, keeping in-frame beta chains. Entries are consolidated by CDR3 protein sequence, retaining the most common genes and DNA. For this sample there are 430,000 or so distinct CDR3 sequences; over 9.5% appear just once. The ten most abundant clones make up approximately 12% of the sample. The material sequenced was PBMCs from blood, taken 45 days after vaccination. The receptors were sampled from a man aged 45 to 65 who received an inactivated influenza vaccine. Donor details come from another sample of the same person, matched by shared clones.

This clonotype has a handful of counts. The chain carries TRBV6-2 or TRBV6-3 and TRBJ2-7, with 10 bases fitting TRBD2. The CDR3 length is 14 residues. V dropped 7 bases and J dropped 5; count of bases not matched to a gene: 8. CDR1 is MNHEY, CDR2 SVGEGT, per germline. The CDR3 DNA reads as TGTGCCAGCAACCAAGCGGGAGGGCCCCACGAGCAGTACTTC. Encoded protein: CASNQAGGPHEQYF.

This clonotype has a handful of counts. This chain joins TRBV5-5 and TRBJ2-5, with 15 bases fitting TRBD2. There are 17 residues in the CDR3. The V segment lost 4 bases and the J segment 5 bases; nucleotides outside the gene matches: 9. Germline V lookup: CDR1 SGHKS, CDR2 YYEKEE (reference sequence). This CDR3 is CASSMGLAGGIRETQYF. The CDR3, as DNA: TGTGCCAGCAGCATGGGACTAGCGGGAGGAATTAGGGAGACCCAGTACTTC.

In this sample, this clonotype turned up a few times. The rearrangement uses TRBV18 and TRBJ2-1; possibly TRBD1 for D (6 bases). Germline CDR1 KGHSH, CDR2 LQKENI. CDR3 length: 16 amino acids. Trimming cost V 0 bases and J 3 bases, with 12 bases left between them. This chain's CDR3 is CASSPPSRGGYNEQFF. DNA for the CDR3: TGTGCCAGCTCACCACCGTCCAGGGGCGGCTACAATGAGCAGTTCTTC.

This clonotype was counted only a few times. J is TRBJ2-3 and V is TRBV7-9; D ambiguous. CDR3 size: 13 residues. Per germline, CDR1 SEHNR and CDR2 FQNEAQ (reference sequence). The V end was cut by 8 bases, the J end by 4 bases, with 13 bases between. CDR3 amino acids: CASATNGPDTQYF. The CDR3, as DNA: TGTGCCAGCGCGACCAACGGCCCAGATACGCAGTATTTT. The variable domain in full, completed from reference TRBV7-9 and TRBJ2-3, reads DTGVSQNPRHKITKRGQNVTFRCDPISEHNRLYWYRQTLGQGPEFLTYFQNEAQLEKSRLLSDRFSAERPKGSFSTLEIQRTEQGDSAMYLCASATNGPDTQYFGPGTRLTVL.

This clonotype showed up just a few times. The chain combines TRBV12-3 or TRBV12-4 with TRBJ2-1, with 9 bases that match TRBD2. J was trimmed by 5 bases and V by 6 bases; bases with no gene match: 11. This CDR3 has 16 residues. The CDR3 DNA reads TGTGCCAGCAGAACACGCGGGGGGGTGGCCAACAATGAGCAGTTCTTC. Amino acid sequence: CASRTRGGVANNEQFF.

This clonotype was counted between two and nine times. V gene TRBV20-1 combines with J gene TRBJ1-1; D unclear. Trimming took off 6 bases at V and 5 bases at J, with 13 bases between the two ends. There are 12 residues in the CDR3. Germline V gene data show CDR1 as DFQATT and CDR2 as SNEGSKA (reference sequence). The CDR3: CSAPMGWTEAFF. In DNA form, the CDR3 reads TGCAGTGCCCCGATGGGGTGGACTGAAGCTTTCTTT.

V and J are TRBV7-2 and TRBJ2-3, with D maybe TRBD2 (6 bases). CDR3 length equals 15 residues. With 1 base removed from V and 2 bases from J, the gap between germline ends came to 10 bases. Looked up from germline, CDR1 is SGHTA and CDR2 is FQGNSA. CDR3 loop: CASSLGLGATDTQYF. CDR3 in DNA: TGTGCCAGCAGCTTAGGACTAGGAGCCACAGATACGCAGTATTTT.

This clonotype was picked up a small number of times. V gene TRBV5-1 combines with J gene TRBJ2-3; D might be TRBD2 (5 bases). This CDR3 has 16 residues. From germline, CDR1 is SGHRS and CDR2 YFSETQ. The V and J ends lost 1 base and 0 bases respectively, with 12 bases between them. The CDR3 sequence: CASSLFGVDSTDTQYF. The CDR3 DNA sequence: TGCGCCAGCAGCTTGTTCGGGGTTGACAGCACAGATACGCAGTATTTT.

This clonotype was detected a few times. The V and J genes are TRBV15 and TRBJ1-5, with no clear D. Trimming cost V 5 bases and J 0 bases, with 5 bases left between them. This CDR3 comprises 13 residues. Germline CDR1 is LNHNV and CDR2 is YYDKDF (reference sequence). The CDR3 bases are TGTGCCACCAGCCAGAATAGCAATCAGCCCCAGCATTTT. Its protein product is CATSQNSNQPQHF.

The chain has TRBV3-1 and TRBJ2-7; 10 bases map to TRBD2. Germline V gene sequence: CDR1 LGHDT, CDR2 YNNKEL (reference sequence). The V gene end was trimmed by 3 bases and the J gene end by 4 bases; junction bases not matched to a gene: 6. The CDR3 extends over 15 amino acids. The CDR3 protein is CASSHVAGGAYEQYF. CDR3 in DNA: TGTGCCAGCAGCCACGTAGCGGGAGGAGCTTACGAGCAGTACTTC.

The chain uses TRBV5-1 and TRBJ2-3; 7 nucleotides line up with TRBD2. This CDR3 is 15 amino acids long. In germline, CDR1 is SGHRS, CDR2 YFSETQ. The V and J ends lost 3 bases and 3 bases, in that order; junction bases with no gene match: 7. This CDR3 is CASSWGGIVTDTQYF. The CDR3 nucleotides read TGCGCCAGCAGCTGGGGGGGAATCGTTACAGATACGCAGTATTTT.

The rearrangement uses TRBV5-8 and TRBJ2-5; D may be TRBD1 (6 bases). This CDR3 contains 17 residues. V was cut by 4 bases and J by 1 base, with 20 bases left in between. Germline V gene sequence: CDR1 SGHTS, CDR2 YDEGEE. CDR3 sequence: CASSEMIKQGSQETQYF. DNA for the CDR3: TGTGCCAGCAGCGAGATGATTAAACAGGGTAGCCAAGAGACCCAGTACTTC.

This clonotype has only a few counts. The chain links TRBV6-5 to TRBJ2-5; TRBD1 matches at 9 bases. The CDR3 is 16 amino acids. CDR1 is MNHEY and CDR2 is SVGAGI in the germline V gene. The J segment lost 2 bases and the V segment lost 4 bases, leaving 8 bases of the junction unmatched. The CDR3 loop is CASSLLTGGGQETQYF. The CDR3, as DNA: TGTGCCAGCAGTTTACTGACAGGGGGGGGACAAGAGACCCAGTACTTC.

This chain links TRBV2 with TRBJ2-3, with TRBD1 matching over 8 bases. The CDR3 has 15 amino acids. With V trimmed by 6 bases and J by 15 bases, 20 bases remained unmatched. CDR1 and CDR2 from the germline V gene are SNHLY and FYNNEI. CDR3 protein: CASRRRGTGSPLTYF. The CDR3 region has the DNA TGTGCCAGCAGGCGACGCGGGACAGGCTCTCCGCTGACTTATTTT.

V and J are TRBV5-1 and TRBJ1-2; D unclear. V shed 0 bases and J shed 8 bases, with 14 bases lying between them. Per germline, CDR1 SGHRS and CDR2 YFSETQ. This CDR3 comprises 14 residues. Here the CDR3 reads CASSLDFGLGGYTF. CDR3 in DNA: TGCGCCAGCAGCTTGGATTTTGGCCTTGGAGGCTACACCTTC.

The chain couples TRBV20-1 to TRBJ2-1, with D perhaps given as TRBD1 or TRBD2 (6 bases each). This CDR3 comprises 14 residues. Trimming cost V 4 bases and J 5 bases, with 15 bases left between them. Looked up from germline, CDR1 is DFQATT and CDR2 is SNEGSKA (reference sequence). The DNA of the CDR3 is TGCAGTGCTATTCGTGGGGGGCCTAACAATGAGCAGTTCTTC. Translation: CSAIRGGPNNEQFF.

This clonotype was detected ten times or more. The genes are TRBV5-1 and TRBJ2-7; 9 positions match TRBD1. The CDR3 extends over 13 amino acids. The germline CDR1 and CDR2 sequences are SGHRS and YFSETQ. After removal of 2 bases from V and 5 bases from J, the junction contained 2 bases not matched to a gene. The CDR3 loop is CASSFTGGDEQYF. As DNA, the CDR3 is TGCGCCAGCAGCTTCACAGGGGGCGACGAGCAGTACTTC.

In this sample, this clonotype turned up a few times. V gene TRBV5-1 combines with J gene TRBJ2-7; D is perhaps TRBD1 or TRBD2 (5 bases each). V was pared by 3 bases and J by 0 bases, with 16 bases between. CDR1 and CDR2 (germline): SGHRS, YFSETQ. The CDR3 totals 16 residues. CDR3 region: CASSWGPGTGSYEQYF. CDR3 nucleotides: TGCGCCAGCAGCTGGGGACCGGGGACGGGCTCCTACGAGCAGTACTTC.

This chain connects TRBV4-3 to TRBJ2-5; the match to TRBD2 covers 9 bases. J gave up 3 bases and V 0 bases, and 8 bases lay outside the gene matches. The CDR3 is 17 residues long. Looked up from germline, CDR1 is LGHNA and CDR2 is YSLEER. CDR3 in DNA: TGCGCCAGCAGCCAAGATAATACGGGACTAGCCGAAGAGACCCAGTACTTC. Protein product: CASSQDNTGLAEETQYF.

This clonotype was counted between two and nine times. In nucleotides, the CDR3 is TGTGCCAGCAGCCCTAGCCCCGGACAGCGGGAGCAGTTCTTC. Translating gives CASSPSPGQREQFF. J is TRBJ2-1 and V is TRBV7-2; D possibly corresponds to TRBD1 (6 bases). V was cut by 5 bases and J by 10 bases, with 18 bases left in between. The CDR3 has 14 residues. Germline CDR1 and CDR2: SGHTA and FQGNSA.

This clonotype was recorded many times. The chain employs TRBV7-9 and TRBJ2-3; 8 bases are a match to TRBD1. V dropped 3 bases and J dropped 6; count of bases not matched to a gene: 2. The CDR3 is 13 residues long. The germline gives CDR1 SEHNR, CDR2 FQNEAQ (reference sequence). The CDR3 nucleotides read TGTGCCAGCAGCTTCCAGGGGGCGGATACGCAGTATTTT. Its protein is CASSFQGADTQYF.

This clonotype has a count of ten or more. The genes are TRBV5-1 and TRBJ1-5; D may be TRBD1 (6 bases). The V and J ends lost 0 bases and 6 bases respectively, with 7 bases between them. Germline CDR1 is SGHRS and CDR2 is YFSETQ. The CDR3 contains 13 residues. The CDR3 nucleotides read TGCGCCAGCAGCTTGGGACAGGTTCAGCCCCAGCATTTT. Translated: CASSLGQVQPQHF. The complete variable domain, with remaining parts taken from reference TRBV5-1 and TRBJ1-5, reads KAGVTQTPRYLIKTRGQQVTLSCSPISGHRSVSWYQQTPGQGLQFLFEYFSETQRNKGNFPGRFSGRQFSNSRSEMNVSTLELGDSALYLCASSLGQVQPQHFGDGTRLSIL.

This chain links TRBV4-2 with TRBJ2-1, with D tentatively TRBD2 (5 bases). Between the trimmed V and J ends, which lost 4 bases and 9 bases, there was a span of 22 bases. The germline V gene encodes CDR1 LGHNA and CDR2 YNFKEQ. CDR3 length: 16 residues. The CDR3 is CASSPEPQRRSGEQFF. The CDR3 nucleotides read TGTGCCAGCAGCCCAGAACCGCAAAGGAGGTCTGGTGAGCAGTTCTTC.

This clonotype showed up many times. This rearrangement joins TRBV7-9 to TRBJ1-1, with 7 positions matching TRBD1. Germline CDR1 reads SEHNR; CDR2 reads FQNEAQ (reference sequence). Germline trimming cut 4 bases from V and 5 bases from J; bases unmatched to any gene: 4. The CDR3 is 13 amino acids. This chain's CDR3 is CASSSRGDTEAFF. The CDR3 DNA follows: TGTGCCAGCAGCTCCAGGGGGGATACTGAAGCTTTCTTT.

This clonotype was observed a few times. The chain has TRBV7-2 and TRBJ1-2, with D perhaps matching TRBD1 (5 bases). Germline V gene sequence: CDR1 SGHTA, CDR2 FQGNSA. V dropped 2 bases and J dropped 8 bases, with 18 bases sitting between them. This CDR3 spans 15 amino acids. DNA for the CDR3: TGTGCCAGCAGCTTAAGCCCATGGGGGGAAGGCGGCTACACCTTC. Protein product: CASSLSPWGEGGYTF.

This clonotype was recorded a few times. V gene TRBV6-2 or TRBV6-3 combines with J gene TRBJ1-5; 9 nucleotides line up with TRBD1. V lost 3 bases and J lost 6; bases outside the gene matches: 3. Germline CDR1 and CDR2: MNHEY and SVGEGT. This CDR3 has 14 residues. CDR3 sequence (DNA): TGTGCCAGCAGTTATACAGGGGGCGGTCAGCCCCAGCATTTT. Translation: CASSYTGGGQPQHF.

CDR3 residues: CASSPDLAGGPETQYF. For the CDR3, the DNA is TGTGCCAGCAGCCCCGATCTAGCGGGGGGGCCCGAGACCCAGTACTTC. The chain joins TRBV4-2 to TRBJ2-5; 12 bases map to TRBD2. This CDR3 region has 16 residues. CDR1 LGHNA and CDR2 YNFKEQ come from the germline V gene. The ends lost 4 bases at V and 5 bases at J; junction bases unmatched: 8.

The V and J genes are TRBV10-3 and TRBJ2-7; TRBD2 is a possible D gene (6 bases). Germline V gene sequence: CDR1 ENHRY, CDR2 SYGVKD. Trimming took 7 bases from V and 3 from J, leaving 13 bases between them. The CDR3 has 13 residues. The CDR3 loop reads CAITVGGSYEQYF. The CDR3 DNA sequence: TGTGCCATCACCGTGGGGGGTAGCTACGAGCAGTACTTC.

This clonotype was seen many times. This chain connects TRBV12-3 or TRBV12-4 to TRBJ2-5; 9 bases agree with TRBD1. This CDR3 has 15 amino acids. The V segment lost 5 bases and the J segment 2 bases; nucleotides outside the gene matches: 6. The DNA for the CDR3 is TGTGCCAGCAGTAGGGGACAGGGACGTCAAGAGACCCAGTACTTC. Translating gives CASSRGQGRQETQYF.